This T cell receptor (beta chain) was identified in a study of neurological immune-mediated disorders. This CDR3 is 15 amino acids long. Germline assignment: CDR1 KGHSH and CDR2 LQKENI. V was shortened by 3 bases and J by 4 bases, with 14 bases between the two germline ends. In TCRdb, the 5' RACE reads were re-called with MiXCR into one record per CDR3 protein. The table lists about 42,000 distinct CDR3 sequences, 20% to 25% of them singletons. Time point in this sample: technical triplicate 3. The sample was PBMCs. The clonotype originates from a man between 60 and 70 years old with HTLV-1-associated myelopathy (HAM/TSP). The rearrangement uses TRBV18 and TRBJ2-3, with D unclear. The CDR3 nucleotides read TGTGCCAGCTCACCGGATGCAAGGTCAGCAGATACGCAGTATTTT. Translating it yields CASSPDARSADTQYF.